Included here is one T cell receptor beta chain sequence, with context. Which antigen it targets is not known. No base quality information exists; no much larger clone differs at one position. Receptors were amplified or captured by PCR. DNA from cultured CD4+ T cells was subjected to TCR sequencing with the Oncomine TCR Beta short-read assay at the Johns Hopkins FTIC core. The QIAamp micro DNA kit was used to extract genomic DNA from the cultured CD4+ T cells. Oncomine TCR Beta libraries from cultured CD4+ T cells were pooled using unique dual indexes and sequenced on an Illumina iSeq 100. The study's processing was this. Non-productive sequences were removed, and CDR3s not starting with C, not ending with F or W, or shorter than 7 amino acids were discarded. The MANAFEST web application identified antigen-specific clonotypes by comparing peptide-stimulated wells against reference wells and other culture wells. To be called positive, a clone needed an FDR below 0.05, an odds ratio above 5, and a productive frequency above 0.1% in at least two of three replicate wells. A clonotype counted as cross-reactive if it showed significant expansion both in the SARS-CoV-2 spike wells and in at least one common cold coronavirus spike condition. Using R version 3.6.1, CDR3 homology was evaluated through Levenshtein distances (stringdist) along with unrooted phylogenetic trees (ape). Using fastp at Q25 and MiXCR, TCRdb reprocessed the public reads and kept productive beta chains. Every entry covers one CDR3 protein and lists the most common genes and DNA from its rows. These V and J calls are TCRdb output, not the study's own analysis. The sample data list some 20,000 distinct CDR3 sequences, and approximately 27% of these were observed just once. The ten largest make up 11% of the sample.

Explained via the paper, the treatment or condition label denotes: approximately nine-day PBMC culture with coronavirus spike peptide pools or control peptides (ViraFEST assay). The ViraFEST assay was used in the study, in which antigen-specific T cells were expanded with peptide pools and expanded clonotypes were subsequently identified by TCR sequencing. Positive SARS-CoV-2 PCR tests in the convalescent patients dated from March to December 2020, before Alpha, Beta and Delta variants emerged in the United States. PBMCs were cultured at about 2 million per well in IMDM supplemented with around 5.5% human AB serum and 9 to 10 IU/ml IL-2, with 10 ug/ml peptide pools added. On days 3 and 7, half of the culture medium was replaced with fresh IL-2-containing medium. CD4+ T cells were isolated after around 9 days of culture through negative selection using the EasySep CD4+ T cell isolation kit. Ficoll-Paque Plus gradient centrifugation was used to isolate PBMCs from whole blood, and the isolated PBMCs were then either used fresh or cryopreserved at -140C. Triplicate wells were generally used for each culture condition.

Measured from the cysteine to the phenylalanine, the CDR3 is 15 residues long. The only DNA kept is the CDR3, 45 bases in frame from the first base. Trimming accounts for 3 bases at V and 2 bases at J, while the number of junction bases matched to no gene is 6. CDR1 SGHRS and CDR2 YFSETQ were looked up in the germline V gene. This sample is part of a study of vaccination and CD4 T cells after COVID-19 (dated by TCRdb to between 2021 and 2023). Looking at the study overall: Convalescent patients had a positive SARS-CoV-2 result on nasal swab PCR, and of these patients, 8 or 9 had mild disease and one had severe disease. Six males and four females were included in the convalescent cohort, with two Hispanic individuals, seven Caucasians, two Asians and one multiracial person represented. Participants received two doses of either the Pfizer-BioNTech BNT162b2 vaccine (n=8) or the Moderna mRNA-1273 vaccine (n=2). Post-COVID blood samples from convalescent patients were collected a median of approximately 100 days after diagnosis, with a range of roughly 35 to 180 days. Post-vaccine blood samples were obtained a median of about 77 days after the second vaccine dose, with a range of about 12 to 241 days. The cultures were stimulated with overlapping spike peptide pools from SARS-CoV-2 and from the common cold coronaviruses HCoV-NL63, HCoV-OC43 and HCoV-229E. As controls, cultures received a CEFX viral epitope pool (the positive control), an HIV-1 Nef peptide pool (the negative control), or no peptide at all. In ten to eleven COVID-19 convalescent patients and a handful of infection-naive healthy vaccine recipients, the spike-specific CD4+ TCR repertoire before mRNA vaccination was compared with the repertoire after mRNA vaccination. The paper's findings and limits, for the study overall: In convalescent patients, a median approximately 90% of post-vaccine SARS-CoV-2-reactive clones were detected only after vaccination, suggesting vaccine-specific priming. Of the vaccine-specific clones found in convalescent patients, nearly all (304 of 307) were mono-reactive for SARS-CoV-2 spike instead of being cross-reactive with common cold coronaviruses. The study included relatively few convalescent patients and did not analyze early timepoints after natural infection. The median count of SARS-CoV-2-reactive clonotypes went up from some 23 after infection to a few dozen after vaccination, although the change was not significant.

The rearrangement combines TRBV5-1 with TRBJ2-3, and 7 junctional nucleotides match TRBD1. This clonotype originated in a human donor with COVID-19. The specimen was cultured CD4+ T cells from blood. The CDR3 region has the sequence CASSSSQGITDTQYF. The DNA sequence is given as TGCGCCAGCAGCTCTTCACAGGGGATCACAGATACGCAGTATTTT. Joined to the reference TRBV5-1 and TRBJ2-3 proteins, this CDR3 gives the full variable domain: KAGVTQTPRYLIKTRGQQVTLSCSPISGHRSVSWYQQTPGQGLQFLFEYFSETQRNKGNFPGRFSGRQFSNSRSEMNVSTLELGDSALYLCASSSSQGITDTQYFGPGTRLTVL.